The present entry profiles one T cell receptor beta chain with its context. The data were obtained in a study of blood T cell repertoires in COVID-19. Study as a whole: Acute and convalescent COVID-19 specimens originated in the United States, Italy and Spain. PBMCs, B-cell-depleted T cells, or T cells were the source of the cDNA or gDNA that made up the material.

Authors' data handling: How many nucleated cells were present was estimated from reference gene primer amplification. Assay: immunoSEQ multiplex PCR; the TCRdb copy retains only in-frame clones and omits some. The V and J calls and clone size come from that table; D and trimming were worked out from the DNA. This table holds about 160,000 clones, approximately 84% found once. This clonotype was obtained from a woman aged 80 or over with acute or convalescent COVID-19. The sample comprised peripheral blood.

The CDR3 here is CASSQSLGQGGRNTEAFF. The CDR3 region has the DNA TGTGCCAGCAGCCAATCCTTAGGACAGGGCGGGCGGAACACTGAAGCTTTCTTT. V is TRBV3-1 (or the pseudogene TRBV3-2) and J is TRBJ1-1; 8 nucleotides agree with TRBD1. The CDR3 has 18 amino acids. Looked up from germline, CDR1 is LGHDT and CDR2 is YNNKEL (reference sequence). V shed 2 bases, J shed 1 base, and the junction held 12 bases outside the gene matches.